Sequencing of this TCR beta chain was carried out in a study of CD8 T cells in Susac syndrome (dated by TCRdb to the late 2010s). Context from the whole study: Repertoire sequencing was used to test whether CD8+ T cell activation and differentiation in Susac syndrome was antigen driven.

Peripheral blood CD8+ and CD4+ T cells from healthy donors, Susac syndrome patients and multiple sclerosis patients were profiled by high-throughput TCR beta sequencing. The multiple sclerosis controls were treatment-naive patients whose relapsing-remitting disease, either stable or active, fulfilled the revised McDonald criteria. Bulk CD8+ and CD4+ T cells were purified by magnetic negative isolation, whereas CD8+ TEMRA cells were enriched by FACS. Blood was drawn into EDTA tubes, processed within 24 hours, and PBMCs were isolated by density gradient centrifugation. PBMCs intended for TCR sequencing were cryopreserved in liquid nitrogen and thawed later in a water bath at 37 degrees C. The sorted or isolated CD4+, CD8+ and CD8+ TEMRA cells reached a purity of at least 90%. Details on this clonotype: Its recognized antigen is unknown. No base-level quality is on record; no much larger clone is a single base apart.

RNA was extracted with the RNeasy kit and roughly 0.5 to 1 ug was reverse transcribed using random hexamers. TCR beta CDR3 regions were amplified with the immunoSEQ multiplex PCR assay covering 54 Vbeta and 13 Jbeta segments. To correct PCR amplification bias, a synthetic template baseline was used for both primer optimization and computational correction. The original pipeline was this. Only productive sequences were kept, with reads annotated to V, D and J genes according to IMGT and analyzed in immunoSEQ Analyzer. To calculate clonality, Shannon entropy was normalized by log2 of the number of productive unique sequences and then subtracted from one. For each patient and control, public and private clones were evaluated within the 100 most prevalent clones. Clones were defined as Susac-specific when absent from the healthy and MS cohorts, from 1052 published viral clones and from other ImmuneACCESS disease sequences. TCRdb reanalyzed the raw reads on its own, using fastp at Q25 for trimming and MiXCR for clone calling, and kept in-frame beta chains. Rows with a matching CDR3 protein are joined into one entry that keeps the most common DNA and genes. The V and J calls were determined by TCRdb, not by the authors. This sample has about 160,000 distinct CDR3 sequences in its table, and approximately 94% of those were observed once. Approximately 0.094% of the sample comes from the top ten.

The paper as a whole reports these results and caveats: The number of individuals in the TCR sequencing and HLA analysis was recognized as being relatively small.

Sequencing was done on a sample of CD4+ T cells from PBMCs. The clonotype comes from a human donor with multiple sclerosis.

The nucleotides are TGTGCCAGTCGACAGGGTTTAAGGGACGAGCAGTACTTC. This yields the protein CASRQGLRDEQYF. The chain is assembled from TRBV7-9 and TRBJ2-7; 7 central bases correspond to TRBD1. CDR3 length: 13 amino acids, cysteine to phenylalanine. The read is trimmed to its CDR3 DNA, 39 bases read in frame from base 1. From a lookup of the germline V gene (reference sequence), CDR1 and CDR2 are SEHNR and FQNEAQ. After removal of 9 bases from V and 5 bases from J, the junction retains 10 bases not matched to a gene.